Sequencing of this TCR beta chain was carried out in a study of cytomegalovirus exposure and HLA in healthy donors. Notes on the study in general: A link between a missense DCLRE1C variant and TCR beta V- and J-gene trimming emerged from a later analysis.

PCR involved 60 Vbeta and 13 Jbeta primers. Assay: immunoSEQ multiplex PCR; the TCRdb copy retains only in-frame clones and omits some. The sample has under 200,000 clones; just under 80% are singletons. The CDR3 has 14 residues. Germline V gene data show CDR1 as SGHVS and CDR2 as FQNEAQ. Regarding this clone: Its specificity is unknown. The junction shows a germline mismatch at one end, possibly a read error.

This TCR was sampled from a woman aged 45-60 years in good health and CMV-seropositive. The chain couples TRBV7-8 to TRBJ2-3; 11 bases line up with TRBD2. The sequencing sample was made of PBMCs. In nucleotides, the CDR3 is TGTGCCAGCAGCTTAAGGGACAGGGAACTAGCGGGAGAATTT. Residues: CASSLRDRELAGEF.